Presented here are 10 T cell receptor beta chains from one specimen sequenced in a study of blood T cells in healthy people across ages (dated by TCRdb to the mid-2010s). Library prep was done by 5' RACE. TCRdb shows the sequencer as Illumina HiSeq 2500. A second roughly 7 to 12 cycle PCR used a sample-barcoded 5' primer and a J-beta primer mix. Starting from the raw public reads, TCRdb applied fastp trimming at Q25, assembled clones with MiXCR and retained in-frame beta chains. All rows with the same CDR3 protein become a single entry with the most common DNA and genes. The sample table records 700,000 to 850,000 distinct CDR3 sequences; approximately 55% of these occur just once. Around 41% of the sample belongs to the ten largest clones. Sequenced: blood. Receptor source: a man older than 75 in good health.

V gene TRBV28 combines with J gene TRBJ2-4; tentative D call: TRBD1 (6 bases). The CDR3 loop spans 13 amino acids. The germline V and J ends were trimmed by 2 bases and 13 bases, with 15 bases remaining between them. Looked up from germline, CDR1 is MDHEN and CDR2 is SYDVKM. As DNA, the CDR3 is TGTGCCAGCAGTTTAAGGACAGCTGGGGAGCAGTACTTC. Its translation is CASSLRTAGEQYF.

The chain links TRBV7-2 to TRBJ1-1; D not certain. CDR3 length: 15 residues. V gave up 1 base and J gave up 3 bases, with 12 bases separating them. Germline CDR1 reads SGHTA; CDR2 reads FQGNSA. CDR3 sequence (DNA): TGTGCCAGCAGCTTAGATGGGGTTGCGGACACTGAAGCTTTCTTT. Protein: CASSLDGVADTEAFF.

The CDR3 spells CSARGGEAYEQYF. CDR3 DNA: TGCAGTGCTAGGGGCGGGGAAGCCTACGAGCAGTACTTC. The J gene is TRBJ2-7, the V gene TRBV20-1; a weak D match, TRBD2 (6 bases). There are 13 residues in the CDR3. In germline, CDR1 is DFQATT, CDR2 SNEGSKA (reference sequence). V lost 3 bases, J lost 2 bases, and 11 bases lay in between.

This CDR3 reads CASSDSPGLRGGYTF. In DNA form, the CDR3 reads TGTGCCAGCAGTGATTCTCCGGGCCTACGGGGTGGCTACACCTTC. This chain links TRBV25-1 with TRBJ1-2; no clear D gene. V gave up 3 bases and J gave up 7 bases, with 18 bases separating them. The germline CDR1 and CDR2 sequences are MGHDK and SYGVNS. The CDR3 is made up of 15 amino acids.

This clonotype was counted only a few times. This chain links TRBV27 with TRBJ2-3, with 7 positions matching TRBD1. This CDR3 is built from 15 residues. Germline CDR1 and CDR2: MNHEY and SMNVEV (reference sequence). V lost 5 bases and J lost 1; bases outside the gene matches: 6. For the CDR3, the DNA is TGTGCCAGCAGTGCTAACGGACAGGGCACAGATACGCAGTATTTT. This encodes CASSANGQGTDTQYF.

This clonotype has a single count. The chain joins TRBV4-2 to TRBJ2-1; 11 nucleotides agree with TRBD2. Germline values: CDR1 LGHNA, CDR2 YNFKEQ. V shed 0 bases, J shed 3 bases, and the junction held 4 bases outside the gene matches. The CDR3 loop spans 17 amino acids. DNA of the CDR3: TGTGCCAGCAGCCAAGAGGGGACTAGCGGAATCTACAATGAGCAGTTCTTC. Amino acid sequence: CASSQEGTSGIYNEQFF.

In this sample, this clonotype turned up a few times. This sequence joins TRBV5-1 and TRBJ2-1; the D gene could be TRBD1 or TRBD2 (5 bases each). Germline loops: CDR1 SGHRS, CDR2 YFSETQ. Between the trimmed V and J ends, which lost 5 bases and 4 bases, there was a span of 16 bases. This CDR3 contains 15 residues. DNA of the CDR3: TGCGCCAGCAGTTACGCCCCGGGGCAGTACAATGAGCAGTTCTTC. This gives the protein CASSYAPGQYNEQFF.

The chain recombines TRBV5-1 with TRBJ2-1; TRBD2 aligns across 7 bases. This CDR3 has 12 amino acids. Germline assignment: CDR1 SGHRS and CDR2 YFSETQ. Losses at the gene ends were 2 bases for V and 9 bases for J; bases not matched to a gene: 2. For the CDR3, the DNA is TGCGCCAGCAGCTTCCTAGCGGCTGAGCAGTTCTTC. Translated, it gives CASSFLAAEQFF.

The chain uses TRBV7-2 and TRBJ2-3; 9 nucleotides agree with TRBD2. Germline CDR1 is SGHTA and CDR2 is FQGNSA. J was trimmed by 6 bases and V by 6 bases; bases with no gene match: 7. The CDR3 spans 14 residues. The CDR3 DNA is TGTGCCAGCAGACTAGCGGGCTCGGGGGATACGCAGTATTTT. This encodes CASRLAGSGDTQYF. Full variable domain (rest looked up from reference TRBV7-2 and TRBJ2-3): GAGVSQSPSNKVTEKGKDVELRCDPISGHTALYWYRQSLGQGLEFLIYFQGNSAPDKSGLPSDRFSAERTGGSVSTLTIQRTQQEDSAVYLCASRLAGSGDTQYFGPGTRLTVL.

The rearrangement uses TRBV20-1 and TRBJ2-5; weak D call: TRBD2 (5 bases). Germline V gene data show CDR1 as DFQATT and CDR2 as SNEGSKA (reference sequence). V was trimmed by 3 bases and J by 3 bases, leaving 26 bases between them. There are 18 residues in the CDR3. The CDR3 region has the DNA TGCAGTGCTAGCTGGAATTCGGACTTTAGGAACCGTGAAGAGACCCAGTACTTC. As protein: CSASWNSDFRNREETQYF.